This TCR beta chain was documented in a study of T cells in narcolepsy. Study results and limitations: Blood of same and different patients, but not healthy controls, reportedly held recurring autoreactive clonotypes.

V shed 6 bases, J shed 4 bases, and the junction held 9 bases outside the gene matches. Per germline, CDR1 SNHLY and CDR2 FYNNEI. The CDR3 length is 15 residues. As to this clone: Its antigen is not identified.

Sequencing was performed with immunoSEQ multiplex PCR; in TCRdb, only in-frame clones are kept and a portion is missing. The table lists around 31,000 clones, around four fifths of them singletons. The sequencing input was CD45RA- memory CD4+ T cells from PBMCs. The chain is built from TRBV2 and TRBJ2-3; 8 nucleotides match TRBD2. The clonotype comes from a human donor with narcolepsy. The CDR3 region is CASREASGGADTQYF. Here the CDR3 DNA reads TGTGCCAGCAGGGAGGCCAGCGGGGGAGCAGATACGCAGTATTTT.